This T cell receptor beta chain was identified in a study of OX40 agonist ivuxolimab in advanced cancers. In terms of the full investigation: Ivuxolimab, which targeted the costimulatory receptor OX40 (CD134), was an agonistic, fully human IgG2 monoclonal antibody. Partial responses occurred in three dose-escalation patients: two with cutaneous melanoma and one with hepatocellular carcinoma. Of the roughly 51 patients in dose escalation, around 20 had hepatocellular carcinoma, roughly 15 had melanoma, 9 had renal cell carcinoma and 9 had head and neck cancer. Patients were allowed to have had prior anti-PD-1, anti-PD-L1 or anti-CTLA-4 therapy, and approximately 43% of the dose-escalation patients had previously received checkpoint inhibitors. Peripheral TCRbeta sequencing was intended to test whether TCR sequence diversity was altered and clonal T-cell expansion was caused by ivuxolimab. The paper covers the monotherapy dose-escalation part of the phase I ivuxolimab trial, which included N ≈ 57 patients. Intravenous ivuxolimab was administered to patients every 2 weeks at six dose levels: 0.01, 0.1, 0.3, 1.5, 3 and 10 mg/kg. The dose-escalation cohort was roughly 87% male with a mean age of approximately 60 years, ranging from about 20 to 85.

The trial excluded patients who had a history of autoimmune disease or were on systemic immunosuppression. Peripheral blood for TCR sequencing was collected from all dose cohorts at baseline, on cycle 4 day 1, and on cycle 7 day 1. Samples were obtained from an open-label, multicenter, first-in-human phase I dose-escalation trial of ivuxolimab. Adults with locally advanced or metastatic melanoma, renal cell, hepatocellular, or head and neck squamous cell carcinoma were enrolled in the trial. CD4+ and CD8+ T cells were sorted separately from peripheral blood before TCR sequencing. Notes on this clone: Its target antigen remains unknown. No much larger clone is present one base from it, and per-base qualities are unavailable.

For sequencing of the TCRbeta CDR3 region, genomic DNA was extracted from the sorted cells. TCRbeta CDR3 regions were sequenced using the immunoSEQ Assay. TCRdb re-hosts the immuneACCESS table, in-frame sequences only. Its copies lack some clones; in the studies checked, an unresolved V gene accounts for under half of them, and the cause for the rest is not known. The sample contains 25,000 to 35,000 clones, approximately 84% of them found a single time. In total, the top ten clones hold 20% to 25% of the sample. Broader findings and caveats from the paper: In partial responders in the 0.1-3.0 mg/kg groups, normalized peripheral clonal expansion was found to be among the lowest, especially among CD8+ T cells. Which antigens the clonally expanded peripheral T cells were specific for was not determined. Low levels of normalized T-cell clonal expansion were also seen in some patients who did not respond. At doses of 0.1 to 3.0 mg/kg, clonal expansion of both CD4+ and CD8+ blood T cells was observed from baseline to week 6. After ivuxolimab, expanded clones were on average more numerous among CD8+ T cells than among CD4+ T cells.

Reading the germline V gene gives CDR1 SNHLY and CDR2 FYNNEI. The CDR3 contains 15 residues, cysteine and phenylalanine counted. Only CDR3 DNA is held: 45 bases, read in frame from base 1. Trimming removed 0 bases from V and 4 bases from J, leaving 12 bases between the germline ends. This sequence originates from an adult with an advanced solid tumor such as melanoma, head and neck, liver or kidney cancer. The sample here was CD4+ or CD8+ T cells sorted from blood, taken in a trial of the OX40 agonist ivuxolimab. Recombination linked TRBV2 to TRBJ1-2, with the D segment identity uncertain. The nucleotides read TGTGCCAGCAGTGAAGCGCTAGGGCACGCCTATGGCTACACCTTC. This is translated as CASSEALGHAYGYTF.